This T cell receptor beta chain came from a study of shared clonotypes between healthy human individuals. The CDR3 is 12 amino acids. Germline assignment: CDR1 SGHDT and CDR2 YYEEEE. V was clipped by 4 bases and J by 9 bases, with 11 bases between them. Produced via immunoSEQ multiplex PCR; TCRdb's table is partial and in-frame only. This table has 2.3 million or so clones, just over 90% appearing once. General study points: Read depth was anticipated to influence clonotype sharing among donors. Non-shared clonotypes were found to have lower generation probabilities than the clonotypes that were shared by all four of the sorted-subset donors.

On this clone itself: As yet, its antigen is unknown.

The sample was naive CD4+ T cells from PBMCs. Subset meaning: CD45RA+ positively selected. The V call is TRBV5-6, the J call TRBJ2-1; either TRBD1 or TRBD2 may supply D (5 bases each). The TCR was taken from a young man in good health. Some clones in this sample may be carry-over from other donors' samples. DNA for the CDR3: TGTGCCAGCAGCGGGGGTTCAGGTGAGCAGTTCTTC. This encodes CASSGGSGEQFF.